The rows below give T cell receptor beta chains drawn from one sample of a study of control samples from healthy donors and cancer patients. Libraries were prepared by immunoSEQ multiplex PCR; TCRdb keeps only in-frame clonotypes and omits some of them. The repertoire holds approximately 150,000 clones, with about 91% as singletons. The sample was blood. These receptors were taken from a woman in her thirties or forties in good health. The CDR3 runs from the conserved cysteine through the conserved F or W. A D gene is named only where the DNA matches it firmly. The listing skips clone size in some rows; elsewhere it reads once, few, many or a size class.

NA,NA,TRBV5-6,TRBJ1-1,TGTGCCAGCAGCTTGGGAGGGCCATCGAACACTGAAGCTTTCTTT,CASSLGGPSNTEAFF
NA,TRBD1,TRBV5-1,TRBJ1-2,TGCGCCAGCAGCCCGGCAGGGGGTGGCTATGGCTACACCTTC,CASSPAGGGYGYTF
NA,TRBD1,TRBV5-1,TRBJ1-2,TGCGCCAGCAGCTTGGGGGACAGGGTGTATGGCTACACCTTC,CASSLGDRVYGYTF
NA,NA,TRBV29-1,TRBJ2-3,TGCAGCGTTGTTGGTGGAGTCACAGATACGCAGTATTTT,CSVVGGVTDTQYF
NA,TRBD1,TRBV18,TRBJ1-6,TGTGCCAGCACTCTTGGACAGGCCGACCACCTCCACTTT,CASTLGQADHLHF
NA,NA,TRBV12-5,TRBJ2-3,TGTGCTAGTGGAAGACAGCCCACAACAGATACGCAGTATTTT,CASGRQPTTDTQYF
NA,NA,TRBV3-1/TRBV3-2,TRBJ2-1,TGTGCCAGCAGCCATAACGGGGGCACTGAGCAGTTCTTC,CASSHNGGTEQFF
NA,NA,TRBV7-8,TRBJ2-5,TGTGCCAGCAGCTTAGAGGGGGGGCTATGGACCCAGTACTTC,CASSLEGGLWTQYF
NA,TRBD1,TRBV5-1,TRBJ2-7,TGCGCCAGCAGCTTGGGGGGGGACAGGGGAGAGCAGTACTTC,CASSLGGDRGEQYF
medium-sized,TRBD1,TRBV5-1,TRBJ2-7,TGCGCCAGCAGCCCGGCCGGGACAGGGGTTTACGAGCAGTACTTC,CASSPAGTGVYEQYF
NA,TRBD1,TRBV2,TRBJ1-6,TGTGCCAGCAGTGAAGCGGGACAGGGGGCTTCACCCCTCCACTTT,CASSEAGQGASPLHF
NA,NA,TRBV7-2,TRBJ1-3,TGTGCCAGCAGTTCCGGGACCGCTGGAAACACCATATATTTT,CASSSGTAGNTIYF
NA,NA,TRBV7-8,TRBJ1-1,TGTGCCAGCAGCTTAGAGGGGGGGGCTGTGAACACTGAAGCTTTCTTT,CASSLEGGAVNTEAFF
NA,NA,TRBV7-8,TRBJ2-7,TGTGCCAGCAGCTTATTGGAGGGCTACGAGCAGTACTTC,CASSLLEGYEQYF
NA,NA,TRBV4-1,TRBJ2-1,TGCGCCAGCAGCCAAGATCATGGCTCCTACAATGAGCAGTTCTTC,CASSQDHGSYNEQFF
NA,TRBD2,TRBV7-3,TRBJ2-3,TGTGCCAGCAGCATTAGCGGGGGGTACGGTGATACGCAGTATTTT,CASSISGGYGDTQYF
NA,TRBD1,TRBV2,TRBJ2-2,TGTGCCAGCACCGAGAGAGGGGGCTCCTTGTTTTTT,CASTERGGSLFF
NA,NA,TRBV7-9,TRBJ2-1,TGTGCCAGCAGCTCCGGGGAGCGTGAGCAGTTCTTC,CASSSGEREQFF
NA,NA,TRBV6-5,TRBJ2-7,TGTGCCAGCAGTCAGAGGAGCTACGAGCAGTACTTC,CASSQRSYEQYF
once,NA,TRBV9,TRBJ1-1,TGTGCCAGCAGCCCCTCCGGGGGTCTCTACGATCCTGAAGCTTTCTTT,CASSPSGGLYDPEAFF
NA,NA,TRBV4-2,TRBJ2-3,TGTGCCAGCAACCCCGGGCGAGCTGGGGGGCAGTATTTT,CASNPGRAGGQYF
NA,NA,TRBV27,TRBJ2-3,TGTGCCAGCAGTTTTAGCGGTCAGGGGGTGACAGATACGCAGTATTTT,CASSFSGQGVTDTQYF
NA,TRBD1,TRBV19,TRBJ1-1,TGTGCCAGTAGTGACGACAGGGGTCGTTACACTGAAGCTTTCTTT,CASSDDRGRYTEAFF
NA,NA,TRBV23-1,TRBJ1-3,TGCGCCAGCACTCCCCACCCTGCGCGGGCCAACTCTGGAAACACCATATATTTT,CASTPHPARANSGNTIYF
NA,NA,TRBV6-1,TRBJ2-3,TGTGCCAGCAGTGAAGCGCAGCGGGGCACAGATACGCAGTATTTT,CASSEAQRGTDTQYF
NA,NA,TRBV3-1/TRBV3-2,TRBJ1-1,TGTGCCAGCAGCCGCACAGGGTCCCCTGAAGCTTTCTTT,CASSRTGSPEAFF
NA,NA,TRBV6-5,TRBJ2-5,TGTGCCAGCAGTTACAGGGGGGACACTGAAGAGACCCAGTACTTC,CASSYRGDTEETQYF
NA,TRBD2,TRBV10-3,TRBJ2-5,TGTGCCACTTCGGGACTAGCGGGGGGGAGAGAGACCCAGTACTTC,CATSGLAGGRETQYF
NA,NA,TRBV7-9,TRBJ1-4,TGTGCCAGCAGTTTGGGCTGGGAAAAACTGTTTTTT,CASSLGWEKLFF
once,TRBD1,TRBV5-1,TRBJ1-6,TGCGCCAGCAGATTAGACAGGGAGGATTCACCCCTCCACTTT,CASRLDREDSPLHF
NA,NA,TRBV5-1,TRBJ1-3,TGCGCCAGCAGCTTGGAAGGACAGTCCCGCTCTGGAAACACCATATATTTT,CASSLEGQSRSGNTIYF
once,NA,TRBV29-1,TRBJ1-4,TGCAGCGTCCTGGGCGGACGCCTGGAAAAACTGTTTTTT,CSVLGGRLEKLFF
NA,NA,TRBV6-6,TRBJ2-7,TGTGCCAGCAGTTATCCCGGGACGGACTACGAGCAGTACTTC,CASSYPGTDYEQYF
NA,TRBD2,TRBV14,TRBJ2-1,TGTGCCAGCAGTCCTTCACAGCGGGGGGCACCGTTGCGTGATGAGCAGTTCTTC,CASSPSQRGAPLRDEQFF
NA,NA,TRBV7-3,TRBJ2-1,TGTGCCAGCAGCTCCCGGGGCAGGGGTAATAATGAGCAGTTCTTC,CASSSRGRGNNEQFF
NA,NA,TRBV12-5,TRBJ1-1,TGTGCTAGTGGTCACAGGATCAACACTGAAGCTTTCTTT,CASGHRINTEAFF
NA,NA,TRBV5-5,TRBJ2-3,TGTGCCAGCAGCTTACCTGTTCTAGATACGCAGTATTTT,CASSLPVLDTQYF
few,NA,TRBV18,TRBJ1-3,TGTGCCAGCTCACCACCGGCAGCCAACTCTGGAAACACCATATATTTT,CASSPPAANSGNTIYF